This entry lists 7 T cell receptor beta chains sequenced from one sample in a study of beta chain features in type 1 diabetes. All of the isolated RNA was reverse transcribed, so expressed TCRB transcripts were sequenced. Sequencing was performed with immunoSEQ multiplex PCR; in TCRdb, only in-frame clones are kept and a portion is missing. Of 250,000 to 350,000 clones listed, about 15% are singletons. Specimen: central memory CD4+ T cells from blood. All receptors derive from a man aged 25-45 years in good health.

This clone occurred a few times. The V call is TRBV6-5, the J call TRBJ2-3; D unresolved. The V end lost 6 bases, the J end lost 6 bases, and 13 bases lay between the germline ends. The CDR3 runs to 13 residues. CDR1 is MNHEY, CDR2 SVGAGI, per germline. In DNA, the CDR3 is TGTGCCAGCAGAGCTCTGAGTAGCGATACGCAGTATTTT. Residues: CASRALSSDTQYF.

This clone was detected only a few times. This rearrangement joins TRBV12-5 to TRBJ2-1; D unclear. Germline CDR1 and CDR2: LGHNT and FRNRAP. Trimming left V 0 bases short and J 12 bases short, with 9 bases between. The CDR3 runs to 12 residues. The CDR3 DNA sequence: TGTGCTAGTGGTTTGGTCCCTCAGAGGCAGTTCTTC. It encodes CASGLVPQRQFF. The full variable domain, with the rest looked up from reference TRBV12-5 and TRBJ2-1, is DARVTQTPRHKVTEMGQEVTMRCQPILGHNTVFWYRQTMMQGLELLAYFRNRAPLDDSGMPKDRFSAEMPDATLATLKIQPSEPRDSAVYFCASGLVPQRQFFGPGTRLTVL.

The chain links TRBV6-1 to TRBJ2-1; TRBD2 agrees at 10 bases. The ends lost 7 bases at V and 8 bases at J; junction bases unmatched: 5. CDR3 length: 13 amino acids. Germline V lookup: CDR1 MNHNS, CDR2 SASEGT. CDR3 in amino acids: CASNPGTSDEQFF. CDR3 nucleotides: TGTGCCAGCAATCCCGGGACTAGCGATGAGCAGTTCTTC.

The rearrangement links TRBV5-6 to TRBJ1-5; the D gene is possibly TRBD1 (6 bases). The CDR3 has 16 residues. The germline V gene encodes CDR1 SGHDT and CDR2 YYEEEE. The V gene lost 1 base and the J gene lost 6 bases, with 17 bases spanning the gap. The CDR3 loop reads CASSLTGRGAGQPQHF. The CDR3 nucleotides are TGTGCCAGCAGCTTGACTGGGAGGGGGGCAGGTCAGCCCCAGCATTTT.

This chain uses TRBV6-6 with TRBJ1-5; the D gene is possibly TRBD1 (5 bases). CDR1 is MNHNY, CDR2 SVGAGI, per germline (reference sequence). V dropped 6 bases and J dropped 1 base, with 13 bases sitting between them. The length of the CDR3 is 15 residues. The CDR3, as DNA: TGTGCCAGCAGCCCCACAGGAGGGAGCAATCAGCCCCAGCATTTT. Its protein is CASSPTGGSNQPQHF.

The gene calls are TRBV4-3 and TRBJ2-1; 8 bases align to TRBD1. V trimming: 4 bases; J trimming: 6 bases; junction bases outside the gene matches: 5. This CDR3 has 14 residues. The germline gives CDR1 LGHNA, CDR2 YSLEER. The CDR3 loop is CASSPGTGSNEQFF. The CDR3 coding sequence is TGCGCCAGCAGCCCTGGGACAGGATCCAATGAGCAGTTCTTC.

The sample holds many counts of this clone. The chain carries TRBV11-3 and TRBJ2-1; D gene ambiguous. CDR1 and CDR2 (germline): SGHNT, YENEEA. Between the trimmed V and J ends, which lost 5 bases and 7 bases, there was a span of 12 bases. The CDR3 is 13 residues long. The CDR3 sequence is CASSPGVGNEQFF. Here the CDR3 DNA reads TGTGCCAGCAGCCCAGGAGTAGGAAATGAGCAGTTCTTC.